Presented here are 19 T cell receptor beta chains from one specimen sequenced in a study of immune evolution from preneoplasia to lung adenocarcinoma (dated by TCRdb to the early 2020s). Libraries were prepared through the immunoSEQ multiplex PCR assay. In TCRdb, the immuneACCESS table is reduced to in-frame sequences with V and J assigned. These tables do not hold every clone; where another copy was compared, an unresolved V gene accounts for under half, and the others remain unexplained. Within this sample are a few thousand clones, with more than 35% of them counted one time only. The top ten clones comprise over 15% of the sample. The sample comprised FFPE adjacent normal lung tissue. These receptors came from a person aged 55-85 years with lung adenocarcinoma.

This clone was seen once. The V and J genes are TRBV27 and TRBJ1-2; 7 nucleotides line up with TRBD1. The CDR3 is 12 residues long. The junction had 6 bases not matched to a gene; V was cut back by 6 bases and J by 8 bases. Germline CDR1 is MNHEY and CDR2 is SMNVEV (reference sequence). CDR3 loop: CASSVGGVGYTF. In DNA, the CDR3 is TGTGCCAGCAGCGTAGGGGGCGTGGGCTACACCTTC.

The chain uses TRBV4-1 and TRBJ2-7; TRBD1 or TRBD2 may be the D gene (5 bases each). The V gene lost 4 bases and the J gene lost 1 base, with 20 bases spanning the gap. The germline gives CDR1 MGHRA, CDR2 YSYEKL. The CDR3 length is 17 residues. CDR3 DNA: TGCGCCAGCAGCCCGACCCAGATAGGGACGGAGTCCTACGAGCAGTACTTC. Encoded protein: CASSPTQIGTESYEQYF.

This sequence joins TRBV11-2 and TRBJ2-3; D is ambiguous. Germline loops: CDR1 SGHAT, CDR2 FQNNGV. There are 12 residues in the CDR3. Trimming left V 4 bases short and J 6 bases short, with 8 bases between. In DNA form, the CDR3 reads TGTGCCAGCAGCTCAACTATGGATACGCAGTATTTT. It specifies CASSSTMDTQYF.

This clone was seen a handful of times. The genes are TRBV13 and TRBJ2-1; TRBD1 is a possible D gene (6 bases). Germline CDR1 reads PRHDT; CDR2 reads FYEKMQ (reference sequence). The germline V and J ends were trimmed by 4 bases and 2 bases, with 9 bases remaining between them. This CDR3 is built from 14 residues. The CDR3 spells CASSYRVTYNEQFF. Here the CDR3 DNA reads TGTGCCAGCAGCTACAGGGTCACCTACAATGAGCAGTTCTTC.

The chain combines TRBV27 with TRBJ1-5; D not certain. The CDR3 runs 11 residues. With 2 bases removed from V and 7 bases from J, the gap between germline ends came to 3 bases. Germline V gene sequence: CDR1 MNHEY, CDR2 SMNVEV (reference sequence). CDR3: CASSLPQPQHF. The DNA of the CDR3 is TGTGCCAGCAGTTTACCCCAGCCCCAGCATTTT.

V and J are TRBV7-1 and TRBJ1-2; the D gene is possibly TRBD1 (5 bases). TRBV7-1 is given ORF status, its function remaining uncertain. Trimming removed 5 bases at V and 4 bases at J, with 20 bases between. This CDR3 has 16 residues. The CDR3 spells CASSRTHQGKTYGYTF. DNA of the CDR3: TGTGCCAGCAGCAGGACGCATCAGGGAAAGACCTATGGCTACACCTTC.

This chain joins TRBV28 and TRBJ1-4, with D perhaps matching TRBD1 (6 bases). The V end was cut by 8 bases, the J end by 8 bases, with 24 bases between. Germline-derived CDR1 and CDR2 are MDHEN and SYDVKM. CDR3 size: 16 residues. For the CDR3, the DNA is TGTGCCAGCGACCGTGGGACACAGGGCGCTGTGGAAAAACTGTTTTTT. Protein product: CASDRGTQGAVEKLFF.

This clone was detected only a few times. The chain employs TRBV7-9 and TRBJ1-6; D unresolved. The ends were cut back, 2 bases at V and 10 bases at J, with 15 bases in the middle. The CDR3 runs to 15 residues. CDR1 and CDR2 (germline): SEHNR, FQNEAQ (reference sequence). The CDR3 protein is CASSLSGQLGSPLHF. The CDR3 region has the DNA TGTGCCAGCAGCTTATCTGGGCAACTTGGGTCACCCCTCCACTTT.

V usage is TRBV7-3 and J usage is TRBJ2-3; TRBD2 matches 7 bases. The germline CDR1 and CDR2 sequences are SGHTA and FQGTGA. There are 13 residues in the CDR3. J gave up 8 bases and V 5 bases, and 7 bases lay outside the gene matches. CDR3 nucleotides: TGTGCCAGCAGCGTGACTAGCAGTGGTACGCAGTATTTT. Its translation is CASSVTSSGTQYF.

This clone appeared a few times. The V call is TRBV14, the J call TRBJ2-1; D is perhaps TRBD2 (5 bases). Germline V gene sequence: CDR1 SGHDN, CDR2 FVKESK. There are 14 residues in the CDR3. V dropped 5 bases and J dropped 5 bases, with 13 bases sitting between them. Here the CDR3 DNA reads TGTGCCAGCAGCGCAGCCGGGATCCACAATGAGCAGTTCTTC. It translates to CASSAAGIHNEQFF.

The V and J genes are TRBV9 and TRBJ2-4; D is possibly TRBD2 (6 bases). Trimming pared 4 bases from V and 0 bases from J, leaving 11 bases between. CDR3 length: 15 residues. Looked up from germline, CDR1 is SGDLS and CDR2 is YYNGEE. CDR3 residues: CASSLGTLAKNIQYF. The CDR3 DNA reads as TGTGCCAGCAGCCTAGGGACTCTAGCCAAAAACATTCAGTACTTC. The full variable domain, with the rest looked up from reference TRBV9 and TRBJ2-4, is DSGVTQTPKHLITATGQRVTLRCSPRSGDLSVYWYQQSLDQGLQFLIQYYNGEERAKGNILERFSAQQFPDLHSELNLSSLELGDSALYFCASSLGTLAKNIQYFGAGTRLSVL.

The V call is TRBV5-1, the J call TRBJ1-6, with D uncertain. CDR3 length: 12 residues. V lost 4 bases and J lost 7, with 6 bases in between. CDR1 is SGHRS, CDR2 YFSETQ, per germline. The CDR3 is CASSTLNSPLHF. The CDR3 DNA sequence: TGCGCCAGCAGCACCCTAAATTCACCCCTCCACTTT.

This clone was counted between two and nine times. The CDR3 loop is CASSNRGFQAFF. In nucleotides, the CDR3 is TGTGCCAGCAGCAACAGGGGGTTCCAAGCTTTCTTT. This chain uses TRBV28 with TRBJ1-1; 8 bases are a match to TRBD1. Germline loops: CDR1 MDHEN, CDR2 SYDVKM. The CDR3 consists of 12 residues. The V gene end was trimmed by 6 bases and the J gene end by 9 bases; junction bases not matched to a gene: 6.

CDR3 nucleotide sequence: TGTGCCAGCAGCTCTTTCGGGACAGCCGAGAACACTGAAGCTTTCTTT. This encodes CASSSFGTAENTEAFF. This sequence joins TRBV5-8 and TRBJ1-1; 7 bases line up with TRBD1. The V gene's germline CDR1 is SGHTS and CDR2 YDEGEE. With 3 bases clipped from V and 1 base from J, the junction kept 9 bases outside the gene matches. The CDR3 covers 16 residues.

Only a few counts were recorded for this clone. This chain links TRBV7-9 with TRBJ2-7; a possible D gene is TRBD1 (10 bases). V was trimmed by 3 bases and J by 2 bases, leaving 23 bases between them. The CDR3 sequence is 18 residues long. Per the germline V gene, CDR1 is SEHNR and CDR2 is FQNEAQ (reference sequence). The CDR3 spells CASSFPGQGTSSPYEQYF. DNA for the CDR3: TGTGCCAGCAGCTTTCCGGGACAGGGGACTAGCAGCCCCTACGAGCAGTACTTC.

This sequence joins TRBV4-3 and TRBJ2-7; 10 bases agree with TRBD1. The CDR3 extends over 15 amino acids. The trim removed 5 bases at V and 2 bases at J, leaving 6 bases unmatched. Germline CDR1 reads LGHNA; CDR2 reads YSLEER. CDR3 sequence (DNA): TGCGCCAGCAGCACTCGACAGGGGGCGACCTACGAGCAGTACTTC. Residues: CASSTRQGATYEQYF.

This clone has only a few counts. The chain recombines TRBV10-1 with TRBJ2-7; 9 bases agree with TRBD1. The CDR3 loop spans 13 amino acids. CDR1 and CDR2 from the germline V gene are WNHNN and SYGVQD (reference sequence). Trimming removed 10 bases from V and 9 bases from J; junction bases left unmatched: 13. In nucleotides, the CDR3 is TGCGCCACCTCGTCGTCCCGGGACAGGGTGCAGTACTTC. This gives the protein CATSSSRDRVQYF.

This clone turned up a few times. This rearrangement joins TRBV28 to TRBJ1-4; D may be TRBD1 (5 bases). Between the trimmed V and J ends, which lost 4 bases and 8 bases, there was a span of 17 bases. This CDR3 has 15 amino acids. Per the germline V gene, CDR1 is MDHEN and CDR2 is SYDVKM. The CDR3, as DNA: TGTGCCAGCAGTTCCCGGGACGGACTGGGAGAAAAACTGTTTTTT. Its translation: CASSSRDGLGEKLFF.

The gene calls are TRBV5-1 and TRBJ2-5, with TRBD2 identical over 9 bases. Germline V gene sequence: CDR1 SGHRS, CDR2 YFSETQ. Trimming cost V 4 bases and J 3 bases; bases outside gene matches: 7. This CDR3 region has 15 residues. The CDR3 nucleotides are TGCGCCAGCAGCCCGGGACTAGCAGACAAAGAGACCCAGTACTTC. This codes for CASSPGLADKETQYF.